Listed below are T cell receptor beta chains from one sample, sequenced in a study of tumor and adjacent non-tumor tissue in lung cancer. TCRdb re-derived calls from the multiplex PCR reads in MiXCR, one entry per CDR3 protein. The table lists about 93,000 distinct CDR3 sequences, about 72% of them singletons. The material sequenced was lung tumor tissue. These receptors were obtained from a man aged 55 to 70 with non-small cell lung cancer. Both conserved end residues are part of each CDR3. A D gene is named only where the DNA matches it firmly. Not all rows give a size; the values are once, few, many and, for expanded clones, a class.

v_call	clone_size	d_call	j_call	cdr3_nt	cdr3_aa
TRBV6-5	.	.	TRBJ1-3	TGTGCAAGCAGTTACCCGATTTTGACTGGAAACACCATATATTTT	CASSYPILTGNTIYF
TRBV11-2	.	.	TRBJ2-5	TGTGCTAGAAGCTTAGTCCCCCCAGGAGGAAAGACCCAATACTTC	CARSLVPPGGKTQYF
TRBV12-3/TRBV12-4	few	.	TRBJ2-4	TGTGCCAGCAGTCCACTAGGGACCGGGGAAGGCATTCAGCACTTC	CASSPLGTGEGIQHF
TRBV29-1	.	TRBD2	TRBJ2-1	TGCGGCGTGGGGACTAGCGGGAGGCCCAATGAGCAGTTCTTC	CGVGTSGRPNEQFF
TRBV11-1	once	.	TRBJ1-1	TGTGCAAGCAGCTTATCGGCGTACGAGACTGAAGCTTTCTTT	CASSLSAYETEAFF
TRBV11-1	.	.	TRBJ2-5	TGTGCCATACTGACTGGCGAGACCCAGTACTTC	CAILTGETQYF
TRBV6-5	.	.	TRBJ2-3	TGTGTCAGCAGTTACCCGCCGGAGAGCACAGATACGCAGTATTTT	CVSSYPPESTDTQYF
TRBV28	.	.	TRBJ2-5	TGTGCCAGCAGTCAAACGGGACGGTCCGTAGAGACCCAGTACTTC	CASSQTGRSVETQYF
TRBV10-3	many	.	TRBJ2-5	TGTGCCATCAGGGACTTGTTCATCGGGACCCAGTACTTC	CAIRDLFIGTQYF
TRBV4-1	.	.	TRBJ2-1	TGCGCCAGCAGCCAAGATCTGGGACCACTCCTTGAGGAGTCCTTC	CASSQDLGPLLEESF
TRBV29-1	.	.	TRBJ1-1	.	CSVGLGASFTEAYF
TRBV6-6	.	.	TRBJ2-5	TGTGCCAGCAGTTATGGACGGACAGAGACACAGTACTTC	CASSYGRTETQYF
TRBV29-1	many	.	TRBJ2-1	TGCAGCGCCCGGGACCTAAACAATGAGCAGTTCTTC	CSARDLNNEQFF
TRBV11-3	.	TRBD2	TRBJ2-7	TGTACCAGCAGTTTATTTAGCGGGGACTACGAGCAGTACTTC	CTSSLFSGDYEQYF
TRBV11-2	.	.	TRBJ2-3	TGTGTCAGCAGCTCCCGATCCACAGATACGCAGTATTTT	CVSSSRSTDTQYF
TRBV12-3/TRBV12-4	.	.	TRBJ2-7	TGTGCCGGCTGCAGTGTCTTCTACGAGCAGTACTTC	CAGCSVFYEQYF
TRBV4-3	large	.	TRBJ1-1	TGCGCCAGCAGCCAAGATCTCTCAACTGAAGCTTTCTTT	CASSQDLSTEAFF
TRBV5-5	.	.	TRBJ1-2	TGTGCCAGCAGCTTGGAGGCGGAGGCCGGCTACACCTTC	CASSLEAEAGYTF
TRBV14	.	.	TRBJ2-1	TGCACCAGCAGCTCCAACTTAAACAATGAGAAGTTCTTC	CTSSSNLNNEKFF
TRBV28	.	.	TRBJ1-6	TGTGCCAGCAGTTTTGACCCCTCCCTCCACTTT	CASSFDPSLHF
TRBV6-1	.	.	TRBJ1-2	TGTGCCAGCAGTGAAAGGGGCTACGGCTTCACCTTC	CASSERGYGFTF
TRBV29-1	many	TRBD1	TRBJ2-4	TGCAGCGCCGAGGGACAGACAAAAAACATTCAGTACTTC	CSAEGQTKNIQYF
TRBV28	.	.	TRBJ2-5	TGTGCCAGCAGAGGAATAGATCAAGAGACCCAGTACTTC	CASRGIDQETQYF
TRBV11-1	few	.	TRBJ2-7	TGTGCCAGCAGCTTAGTCCGATTGGGGGACGAGCAGTACTTC	CASSLVRLGDEQYF
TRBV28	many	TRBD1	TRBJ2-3	TGTGCCAGCAGTAGGGACAGGCCCACCACAGATACGCAGTATTTT	CASSRDRPTTDTQYF
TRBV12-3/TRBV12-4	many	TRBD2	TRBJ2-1	TGTGCCAGCAGTTTAGAGGGAGGGCCTGTTTGGAATGAGCAGTTCTTC	CASSLEGGPVWNEQFF
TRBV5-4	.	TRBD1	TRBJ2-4	TGTGCCATCAGCTTGGGGACAGGTTCAGGGGCCAAAAACATTCAGTACTTC	CAISLGTGSGAKNIQYF
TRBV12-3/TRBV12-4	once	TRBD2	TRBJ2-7	TGTGCCAGCAGTTTAGCTATCGGCGGGAGCAATAAGCAGTACTTC	CASSLAIGGSNKQYF
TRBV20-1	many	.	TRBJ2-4	TGCAGTGCTTCCGAGCGGCAGCTAGCCAAAAACATTCAGTACTTC	CSASERQLAKNIQYF
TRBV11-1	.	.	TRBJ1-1	TGTGCCAGCAGCGTGAAGAGGGGCCTGGACAATGAAGCTTTCTTT	CASSVKRGLDNEAFF
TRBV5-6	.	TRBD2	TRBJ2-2	TGTGCCAGCAGTTCTAGCGGGGAGGCCGCCCGGGAGCTGTTTTTT	CASSSSGEAARELFF
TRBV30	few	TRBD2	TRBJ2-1	TGTGCCGGCGTAGCTAGCGGGAGGCCCTACAATGAGCAGTTCTTC	CAGVASGRPYNEQFF
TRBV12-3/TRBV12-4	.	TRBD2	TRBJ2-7	TGTGCCAGCAGTTTGAGGTGTGGGACTAACTCCTACGAGCAGTACTTC	CASSLRCGTNSYEQYF
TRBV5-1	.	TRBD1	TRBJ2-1	TGCGCCAGTAGGGGGACAGGGGTATTCGATGAGCAGTTCTTC	CASRGTGVFDEQFF
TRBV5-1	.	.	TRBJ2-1	TGCGCCAGCAGCCTCAACAGAGGGGTAGACAATGAGCGGTTCTTC	CASSLNRGVDNERFF
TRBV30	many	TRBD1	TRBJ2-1	TGTGCCTGGAGGACCGACAGGGGCTCCTACAATGAGCAGTTCTTC	CAWRTDRGSYNEQFF
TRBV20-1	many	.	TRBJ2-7	TGCAGTGCTAGTTTGAGCAATCAGATTCTGGAGCAGTACTTC	CSASLSNQILEQYF
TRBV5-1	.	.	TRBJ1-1	TGCGCCAGCAGGTTGGCCGGTGGGACACTGGAAGCTTTCTTT	CASRLAGGTLEAFF
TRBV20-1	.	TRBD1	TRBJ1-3	TGCAGTGCTAGGGGACAGTTGGGAAACACCATATATTTT	CSARGQLGNTIYF
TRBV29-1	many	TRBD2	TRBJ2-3	TGCAGCGTTGCAATCGGGGGGACCTCAGATACGCAGTATTTT	CSVAIGGTSDTQYF
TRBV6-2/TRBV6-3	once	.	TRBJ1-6	TGTGCCAGCAGTCTCGGACAGTATAATTCACCCCCCCACTTT	CASSLGQYNSPPHF
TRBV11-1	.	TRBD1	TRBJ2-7	TGTGCCAACAGTGTGTCGGACAGGGGCTACGAGCAATACTTC	CANSVSDRGYEQYF
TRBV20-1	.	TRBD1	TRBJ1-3	TGCAGTGCTAGTACAGGGGGCTTAGTCGGAAACACCATATGTTTT	CSASTGGLVGNTICF
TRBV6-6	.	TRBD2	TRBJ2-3	TGTGCCAGCAGTTATGGGGAGGGCAGTATCTACACAGATACGCAGTATTTT	CASSYGEGSIYTDTQYF
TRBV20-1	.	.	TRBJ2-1	TGCAGTGCTAGCTTCCACGGCGCTAGGTCCCTCAATGAGCACTTCTTC	CSASFHGARSLNEHFF